A single sample gave rise to the 12 T cell receptor beta chains below, sequenced in a study of regulatory T cells in long-lasting Graves disease. The time point was: persistent/refractory GD, antithyroid drugs over 5 years with positive TRAb. PBMCs provided the RNA from which the TCR library was made. iRepertoire HTBI primers and Arm-PCR of CDR3 regions built TCR beta libraries. Via MiXCR, TCRdb re-called the multiplex PCR reads, giving one row per CDR3 protein. The repertoire holds about 460,000 distinct CDR3 sequences, with 22% as singletons. The sequences come from peripheral blood mononuclear cells (PBMCs), collected when the disease was refractory, from a patient treated with antithyroid drugs. The receptors here all came from a female donor with Graves disease.

This chain connects TRBV7-9 to TRBJ2-7; D may be TRBD1 (6 bases). Germline values: CDR1 SEHNR, CDR2 FQNEAQ (reference sequence). V lost 9 bases and J 6 bases, leaving 15 bases between the germline ends. CDR3 size: 12 residues. The CDR3 DNA sequence: TGTGCCAGTACCTTACAGGGAACCGAGCAGTACTTC. This codes for CASTLQGTEQYF.

This clonotype has ten or more counts. The V and J genes are TRBV19 and TRBJ1-2; D ambiguous. This CDR3 comprises 15 residues. The germline V and J ends were trimmed by 5 bases and 3 bases, with 16 bases remaining between them. The germline V gene encodes CDR1 LNHDA and CDR2 SQIVND (reference sequence). CDR3 sequence (DNA): TGTGCCAGTAGTCCCGCCGCCGGAGGCTACTATGGCTACACCTTC. This codes for CASSPAAGGYYGYTF.

This clonotype was picked up a small number of times. V usage is TRBV19 and J usage is TRBJ1-2; no clear D. Looked up from germline, CDR1 is LNHDA and CDR2 is SQIVND (reference sequence). V was pared by 8 bases and J by 8 bases, with 18 bases between. The CDR3 spans 13 residues. The CDR3 protein is CASSSEEGHGYTF. DNA for the CDR3: TGTGCCAGTTCCTCCGAGGAGGGTCACGGCTACACCTTC.

In its sample, this clonotype was seen a few times. V is TRBV2 and J is TRBJ2-1; D call uncertain. This CDR3 is 13 amino acids long. The germline V gene encodes CDR1 SNHLY and CDR2 FYNNEI. The V and J ends lost 4 bases and 7 bases respectively, with 11 bases between them. The CDR3 loop reads CASSVLGINEQFF. The CDR3 DNA sequence: TGTGCCAGCAGTGTTCTAGGGATTAATGAGCAGTTCTTC.

At least ten counts were recorded for this clonotype. The CDR3 nucleotides read TGCGCCAGCAGCTTGGGACGAGGCGGGGTCTATGGCTACACCTTC. This gives the protein CASSLGRGGVYGYTF. The V gene is TRBV5-1, the J gene TRBJ1-2; D ambiguous. This CDR3 is 15 amino acids long. Germline V gene data show CDR1 as SGHRS and CDR2 as YFSETQ. Trimming took off 0 bases at V and 4 bases at J, with 13 bases between the two ends.

On this clonotype itself: A much larger clone lies a single base off, so this may be a read error. The chain is built from TRBV7-2 and TRBJ2-5; D unclear. The germline CDR1 and CDR2 sequences are SGHTA and FQGNSA. This CDR3 spans 16 amino acids. V dropped 3 bases and J dropped 1 base, with 15 bases sitting between them. CDR3 sequence: CASSFVRVPGQETQYF. The CDR3 DNA is TGTGCCAGCAGCTTTGTTCGTGTGCCAGGCCAAGAGACCCAGTACTTC.

In this sample, this clonotype turned up many times. J is TRBJ1-2 and V is TRBV2; 7 bases map to TRBD1. The V and J ends lost 3 bases and 4 bases, in that order; junction bases with no gene match: 11. CDR3 size: 16 residues. Per the germline V gene, CDR1 is SNHLY and CDR2 is FYNNEI. DNA for the CDR3: TGTGCCAGCAGTGACCTCGACAGGGTTCGAATCTATGGCTACACCTTC. Encoded protein: CASSDLDRVRIYGYTF.

This clonotype was detected many times. The chain uses TRBV29-1 and TRBJ1-5; possibly TRBD1 for D (5 bases). Trimming removed 6 bases at V and 4 bases at J, with 13 bases between. CDR3 size: 13 residues. From germline, CDR1 is SQVTM and CDR2 ANQGSEA. This CDR3 is CSVGPAPNQPQHF. CDR3 in DNA: TGCAGCGTGGGACCAGCCCCAAATCAGCCCCAGCATTTT. Full variable domain (remainder filled in from reference TRBV29-1 and TRBJ1-5): SAVISQKPSRDICQRGTSLTIQCQVDSQVTMMFWYRQQPGQSLTLIATANQGSEATYESGFVIDKFPISRPNLTFSTLTVSNMSPEDSSIYLCSVGPAPNQPQHFGDGTRLSIL.

This clonotype was seen only a few times. The junction shows a germline mismatch at one end, possibly a read error. The rearrangement links TRBV3-1 to TRBJ2-7; unclear D gene. There are 14 residues in the CDR3. In germline, CDR1 is LGHDT, CDR2 YNNKEL (reference sequence). In DNA, the CDR3 is TGTGCCAGCAGCCAAGTAGACAACTCCTACAAGCAGTACTTC. Amino acid sequence: CASSQVDNSYKQYF.

This clonotype was picked up many times. The V gene is TRBV28, the J gene TRBJ1-2; tentatively, D is TRBD1 (5 bases). Trimming removed 3 bases at V and 2 bases at J, with 10 bases between. The CDR3 runs 14 residues. Looked up from germline, CDR1 is MDHEN and CDR2 is SYDVKM. In DNA, the CDR3 is TGTGCCAGCAGTTTTTCGGGACTGAACTATGGCTACACCTTC. Protein product: CASSFSGLNYGYTF.

This clonotype was seen repeatedly, ten times or more. V and J are TRBV7-2 and TRBJ2-5, with 9 bases that match TRBD1. Germline V gene sequence: CDR1 SGHTA, CDR2 FQGNSA. Trimming took 4 bases from V and 4 from J; bases not matched to a gene: 7. The CDR3 contains 15 residues. The DNA of the CDR3 is TGTGCCAGCAGCTCAAGTCCGGGACAGGGAGAGACCCAGTACTTC. Encoded protein: CASSSSPGQGETQYF.

The table lists this clonotype with a few counts. The genes are TRBV19 and TRBJ1-5; D ambiguous. Germline V lookup: CDR1 LNHDA, CDR2 SQIVND (reference sequence). The CDR3 has 16 amino acids. Between the trimmed V and J ends, which lost 3 bases and 0 bases, there was a span of 12 bases. The DNA of the CDR3 is TGTGCCAGTAGTATCCCTGGGGAAGGTAGCAATCAGCCCCAGCATTTT. This encodes CASSIPGEGSNQPQHF.